Listed here is a single T cell receptor (beta chain). TCRdb's table, derived via immunoSEQ multiplex PCR, lists solely in-frame clones and lacks some. The sample yields about 210,000 clones, around 80% seen once. This record comes from a study of blood T cell repertoires in COVID-19. Germline lookup yields CDR1 SEHNR and CDR2 FQNEAQ (reference sequence). V was clipped by 5 bases and J by 2 bases, with 4 bases between them. The CDR3 loop spans 11 amino acids. The sequenced sample was peripheral blood. This TCR was recovered from a woman aged 40 to 50 with acute or convalescent COVID-19. The rearrangement uses TRBV7-9 and TRBJ2-7; D is uncertain. CDR3 sequence: CASSTTYEQYF. In nucleotides, the CDR3 is TGTGCCAGCAGCACAACCTACGAGCAGTACTTC.